This is a list of T cell receptor beta chains from one sample in a study of neurological immune-mediated disorders. TCRdb passed the 5' RACE reads through MiXCR, listing each CDR3 protein once. The data contain about 55,000 distinct CDR3 sequences, approximately 3.8% of them singletons. Specimen: PBMCs. The receptors were gathered from a man aged 30 to 45 with multiple sclerosis. Both conserved end residues are part of each CDR3. The D gene is left open where the match is weak. Not all rows give a size; the values are once, few, many and, for expanded clones, a class.

abundance: many
d_gene: .
j_gene: TRBJ1-1
v_gene: TRBV27
CDR3nt: TGTGCCAGTTGGTTTGCGGAGGGCACTGAAGCTTTCTTT
CDR3aa: CASWFAEGTEAFF

abundance: .
d_gene: .
j_gene: TRBJ1-6
v_gene: TRBV7-6
CDR3nt: TGTGCCAGCAGCTTAGCGCCGGTGAGCTCCTATAATTCACCCCTCAACTTT
CDR3aa: CASSLAPVSSYNSPLNF

abundance: many
d_gene: .
j_gene: TRBJ1-3
v_gene: TRBV12-3/TRBV12-4
CDR3nt: TGTGCCAGCAGTCCTACCGTCGGGGCCGGAAACACCATATATTTT
CDR3aa: CASSPTVGAGNTIYF

abundance: many
d_gene: .
j_gene: TRBJ2-1
v_gene: TRBV12-3/TRBV12-4
CDR3nt: TGTGCCAGCAGCTTAGCTCCTCCCGGGAATGAGCAGTTCTTC
CDR3aa: CASSLAPPGNEQFF

abundance: .
d_gene: .
j_gene: TRBJ1-6
v_gene: TRBV20-1
CDR3nt: TGCAGTGCTAGAATGGGGGAACGGAATAATTCACCCCTCAACTTT
CDR3aa: CSARMGERNNSPLNF

abundance: many
d_gene: TRBD2
j_gene: TRBJ2-7
v_gene: TRBV7-2
CDR3nt: TGTGCCAGCAGCTCGTTAGCGGGAAAGAGGATGTACGAGCAGTACTTC
CDR3aa: CASSSLAGKRMYEQYF

abundance: many
d_gene: TRBD1
j_gene: TRBJ2-3
v_gene: TRBV12-3/TRBV12-4
CDR3nt: TGTGCCAGCAGTTTAGGGGACAGGGAACACACAGATACGCAGTATTTT
CDR3aa: CASSLGDREHTDTQYF

abundance: few
d_gene: .
j_gene: TRBJ1-1
v_gene: TRBV5-1
CDR3nt: TGCGCCAGCAGCTTAATGGGGTCCACTGAAGCTTTCTTT
CDR3aa: CASSLMGSTEAFF

abundance: many
d_gene: .
j_gene: TRBJ1-1
v_gene: TRBV29-1
CDR3nt: TGCAGCGTTGAAGATGTCCGGGTTGGGAACACTGAAGCTTTCTTT
CDR3aa: CSVEDVRVGNTEAFF

abundance: many
d_gene: .
j_gene: TRBJ1-6
v_gene: TRBV10-3
CDR3nt: TGTGCCATCAGGGGGGAATCCTCCTATAATTCACCCCTCCACTTT
CDR3aa: CAIRGESSYNSPLHF

abundance: few
d_gene: .
j_gene: TRBJ1-2
v_gene: TRBV5-1
CDR3nt: TGCGCCAGCAGTCCCAGAGTCGGGGCGCGGGACTTAAACTATGGCTACACCTTC
CDR3aa: CASSPRVGARDLNYGYTF

abundance: many
d_gene: .
j_gene: TRBJ2-7
v_gene: TRBV2
CDR3nt: TGTGCCAGCAGTGTTCGGGGTAGGGGGTACGAGCAGTACTTC
CDR3aa: CASSVRGRGYEQYF

abundance: many
d_gene: .
j_gene: TRBJ1-1
v_gene: TRBV29-1
CDR3nt: TGCAGCGTACCTGACGGGAACACTGAAGCTTTCTTT
CDR3aa: CSVPDGNTEAFF

abundance: many
d_gene: TRBD2
j_gene: TRBJ2-3
v_gene: TRBV7-9
CDR3nt: TGTGCCAGCAGCTCCCAGCGGGAGGGGTCAGATACGCAGTATTTT
CDR3aa: CASSSQREGSDTQYF

abundance: many
d_gene: TRBD2
j_gene: TRBJ2-3
v_gene: TRBV3-1
CDR3nt: TGTGCCAGCAGCCCCCCAGCGGGAGGGACAGATACGCAGTATTTT
CDR3aa: CASSPPAGGTDTQYF

abundance: many
d_gene: .
j_gene: TRBJ1-5
v_gene: TRBV7-2
CDR3nt: TGTGCCAGCAGCTTAGCGCCCGGGGGCAGGCAGCCCCAGCATTTT
CDR3aa: CASSLAPGGRQPQHF

abundance: many
d_gene: .
j_gene: TRBJ1-1
v_gene: TRBV5-1
CDR3nt: TGCGCCAGCAGCCTGACGACATCGAGGAACACTGAAGCTTTCTTT
CDR3aa: CASSLTTSRNTEAFF

abundance: many
d_gene: .
j_gene: TRBJ2-2
v_gene: TRBV20-1
CDR3nt: TGCAGTGCAGATGACAGTAACACCGGGGAGCTGTTTTTT
CDR3aa: CSADDSNTGELFF

abundance: many
d_gene: .
j_gene: TRBJ2-5
v_gene: TRBV12-3/TRBV12-4
CDR3nt: TGTGCCAGCAGCCCCATGAGGGTACAAGAGACCCAGTACTTC
CDR3aa: CASSPMRVQETQYF

abundance: many
d_gene: TRBD1
j_gene: TRBJ1-2
v_gene: TRBV7-9
CDR3nt: TGTGCCAGCAGGAGACAGGGGGAAAGGGGCGGCTACACCTTC
CDR3aa: CASRRQGERGGYTF

abundance: few
d_gene: TRBD1
j_gene: TRBJ1-1
v_gene: TRBV18
CDR3nt: TGTGCCAGCTCACCGGGACAGGAGTACACTGAAGCTTTCTTT
CDR3aa: CASSPGQEYTEAFF

abundance: .
d_gene: .
j_gene: TRBJ1-2
v_gene: TRBV18
CDR3nt: TGTGCCAGCTCACAAACACAGGGAAGTAACTATGGCTACACCTTC
CDR3aa: CASSQTQGSNYGYTF

abundance: many
d_gene: .
j_gene: TRBJ1-4
v_gene: TRBV6-5
CDR3nt: TGTGCCAGCAGCTACAGCGGGGTTAATGAAAAACTGTTTTTT
CDR3aa: CASSYSGVNEKLFF

abundance: many
d_gene: .
j_gene: TRBJ2-7
v_gene: TRBV7-2
CDR3nt: TGTGCCAGCAGCGCGGACAGATCCTACGAGCAGTACTTC
CDR3aa: CASSADRSYEQYF

abundance: many
d_gene: .
j_gene: TRBJ2-3
v_gene: TRBV29-1
CDR3nt: TGCAGCGGCCGCTCTAGCACAGATACGCAGTATTTT
CDR3aa: CSGRSSTDTQYF

abundance: many
d_gene: .
j_gene: TRBJ1-2
v_gene: TRBV12-3/TRBV12-4
CDR3nt: TGTGCCAGCAGCCAAGCCAATGGCTACACCTTC
CDR3aa: CASSQANGYTF

abundance: .
d_gene: TRBD1
j_gene: TRBJ1-1
v_gene: TRBV20-1
CDR3nt: TGCAGTGCTGAAGAGACAGGGTCGTCTTTCTTT
CDR3aa: CSAEETGSSFF

abundance: many
d_gene: TRBD1
j_gene: TRBJ2-1
v_gene: TRBV6-5
CDR3nt: TGTGCCAGCAGTTACGGGACAGGTTTCGGACAGGAGCAGTTCTTC
CDR3aa: CASSYGTGFGQEQFF

abundance: many
d_gene: TRBD1
j_gene: TRBJ1-1
v_gene: TRBV5-6
CDR3nt: TGTGCCAGCAGCCCGGGGACAGGGATGAACACTGAAGCTTTCTTT
CDR3aa: CASSPGTGMNTEAFF

abundance: .
d_gene: .
j_gene: TRBJ2-7
v_gene: TRBV6-4
CDR3nt: TGTGCCAGCAGTGAATCAGCGGCTGCCGAGCAGTACTTC
CDR3aa: CASSESAAAEQYF

abundance: many
d_gene: .
j_gene: TRBJ2-7
v_gene: TRBV12-3/TRBV12-4
CDR3nt: TGTGCCAGCAGTTTAAGTGGGGGCTACGAGCAGTACTTC
CDR3aa: CASSLSGGYEQYF

abundance: .
d_gene: .
j_gene: TRBJ1-2
v_gene: TRBV20-1
CDR3nt: TGCAGTGCTAGTGGCAGGGTCGGCTACACCTTC
CDR3aa: CSASGRVGYTF

abundance: few
d_gene: .
j_gene: TRBJ1-6
v_gene: TRBV10-2
CDR3nt: TGCGCCAGCAGCCTACAGAGAGATTCACCCCTCCACTTT
CDR3aa: CASSLQRDSPLHF

abundance: many
d_gene: .
j_gene: TRBJ2-2
v_gene: TRBV7-3
CDR3nt: TGTGCCAGCAGCTTAATTTCCAGGGAAGGCACCGGGGAGCTGTTTTTT
CDR3aa: CASSLISREGTGELFF

abundance: many
d_gene: .
j_gene: TRBJ2-7
v_gene: TRBV20-1
CDR3nt: TGCAGTGCTACGATCACTAGTATCGAGCAGTACTTC
CDR3aa: CSATITSIEQYF

abundance: many
d_gene: .
j_gene: TRBJ1-1
v_gene: TRBV5-6
CDR3nt: TGTGCCAGCAGCTCGGGGTACACTGAAGCTTTCTTT
CDR3aa: CASSSGYTEAFF

abundance: .
d_gene: .
j_gene: TRBJ2-7
v_gene: TRBV4-1
CDR3nt: TGCGCCAGCAGCCAGATACTAGCTAGCTCCTACGAGCAGTACTTC
CDR3aa: CASSQILASSYEQYF

abundance: many
d_gene: TRBD2
j_gene: TRBJ2-2
v_gene: TRBV7-2
CDR3nt: TGTGCCAGCAGTCAGACTAGCGGGGTGGGCGGGGAGCTGTTTTTT
CDR3aa: CASSQTSGVGGELFF

abundance: many
d_gene: .
j_gene: TRBJ1-2
v_gene: TRBV20-1
CDR3nt: TGCAGTGCTGTCGAGGGAGGGTTAGGCTATGGCTACACCTTC
CDR3aa: CSAVEGGLGYGYTF

abundance: many
d_gene: .
j_gene: TRBJ2-3
v_gene: TRBV6-5
CDR3nt: TGTGCCAGCAGCCCCATGGTCAGCACAGATACGCAGTATTTT
CDR3aa: CASSPMVSTDTQYF

abundance: many
d_gene: TRBD1
j_gene: TRBJ1-1
v_gene: TRBV12-3/TRBV12-4
CDR3nt: TGTGCCAGCTACCGGGACAGGGGGGTTAGGGAAGCTTTCTTT
CDR3aa: CASYRDRGVREAFF

abundance: many
d_gene: TRBD1
j_gene: TRBJ2-1
v_gene: TRBV5-1
CDR3nt: TGCGCCAGCAGCATGACAGGGAGTGAGCAGTTCTTC
CDR3aa: CASSMTGSEQFF

abundance: many
d_gene: .
j_gene: TRBJ2-7
v_gene: TRBV20-1
CDR3nt: TGCAGTGCTAGTGACCGGGACGCCTCCTCCTACGAGCAGTACTTC
CDR3aa: CSASDRDASSYEQYF

abundance: .
d_gene: .
j_gene: TRBJ1-5
v_gene: TRBV20-1
CDR3nt: TGCAGTGCTAGAGAACCCGGGAGCAATCAGCCCCAGAATTTT
CDR3aa: CSAREPGSNQPQNF

abundance: many
d_gene: .
j_gene: TRBJ2-7
v_gene: TRBV7-9
CDR3nt: TGTGCCAGCAGCTCCCAGGGGAGGGAGCAGTACTTC
CDR3aa: CASSSQGREQYF

abundance: many
d_gene: .
j_gene: TRBJ1-1
v_gene: TRBV20-1
CDR3nt: TGCAGTGCTTCCCCCCGGGATGAAGCTTTCTTT
CDR3aa: CSASPRDEAFF

abundance: many
d_gene: TRBD1
j_gene: TRBJ2-1
v_gene: TRBV28
CDR3nt: TGTGCCAGCAGGGGACAGGGGTTAGGAAATGAGCAGTTCTTC
CDR3aa: CASRGQGLGNEQFF

abundance: many
d_gene: .
j_gene: TRBJ1-1
v_gene: TRBV5-5
CDR3nt: TGTGCCAGCATGAAAAGCGACGCTGAAGCTTTCTTT
CDR3aa: CASMKSDAEAFF

abundance: many
d_gene: .
j_gene: TRBJ2-5
v_gene: TRBV28
CDR3nt: TGTGCCAGCAGTCAACGGGTGTCGGGCGAGACCCAGTACTTC
CDR3aa: CASSQRVSGETQYF

abundance: many
d_gene: TRBD1
j_gene: TRBJ1-2
v_gene: TRBV10-3
CDR3nt: TGTGCCATCAGTGAGCCGGGACAGGGCTATGGCTACACCTTC
CDR3aa: CAISEPGQGYGYTF

abundance: many
d_gene: TRBD1
j_gene: TRBJ1-2
v_gene: TRBV12-3/TRBV12-4
CDR3nt: TGTGCCAGCAGTTGGGACAGGGTGATGGGAAACTATGGCTACACCTTC
CDR3aa: CASSWDRVMGNYGYTF

abundance: many
d_gene: TRBD2
j_gene: TRBJ2-5
v_gene: TRBV20-1
CDR3nt: TGCAGTGCTAGAGATCTCGGGGGGACGGAGACCCAGTACTTC
CDR3aa: CSARDLGGTETQYF

abundance: many
d_gene: .
j_gene: TRBJ1-1
v_gene: TRBV6-5
CDR3nt: TGTGCCAGCAGTTATGGGACACGGGGAATGAACACTGAAGCTTTCTTT
CDR3aa: CASSYGTRGMNTEAFF

abundance: many
d_gene: .
j_gene: TRBJ1-2
v_gene: TRBV29-1
CDR3nt: TGCAGCGTTGAAGGGGAACGGCTATACTTC
CDR3aa: CSVEGERLYF

abundance: many
d_gene: TRBD1
j_gene: TRBJ2-5
v_gene: TRBV5-1
CDR3nt: TGCGCCAGCAGCCTCAAACCGGGACAGGGTGAAGAGACCCAGTACTTC
CDR3aa: CASSLKPGQGEETQYF